This T cell receptor (beta chain) was captured by sequencing in a study of CD4+ T cells in melanoma. Here immunoSEQ multiplex PCR was the method, and the copy in TCRdb shows in-frame clones only, minus some. The profile shows about 21,000 clones, roughly 78% of them singletons. A remark on this clone: No antigen is known for it.

Study conclusions and caveats: A reported correlation linked neoantigen-specific CD4+ T cells to CD8+, macrophage and B cell function. Neoantigen-specific CD4+ T cells in melanoma reportedly had diverse differentiation states.

Trimming pared 0 bases from V and 1 base from J, leaving 13 bases between. CDR3 length equals 16 residues. Germline loops: CDR1 SGHTS, CDR2 YDEGEE. The rearrangement joins TRBV5-8 to TRBJ1-1; the D is unclear. The receptor was isolated from a human donor with melanoma. The CDR3 region has the DNA TGTGCCAGCAGCTTGGTGGTAGGGTATCGGAACACTGAAGCTTTCTTT. Amino acids: CASSLVVGYRNTEAFF. The full variable domain, with the rest looked up from reference TRBV5-8 and TRBJ1-1, is EAGVTQSPTHLIKTRGQQATLRCSPISGHTSVYWYQQALGLGLQFLLWYDEGEERNRGNFPPRFSGRQFPNYSSELNVNALELEDSALYLCASSLVVGYRNTEAFFGQGTRLTVV.